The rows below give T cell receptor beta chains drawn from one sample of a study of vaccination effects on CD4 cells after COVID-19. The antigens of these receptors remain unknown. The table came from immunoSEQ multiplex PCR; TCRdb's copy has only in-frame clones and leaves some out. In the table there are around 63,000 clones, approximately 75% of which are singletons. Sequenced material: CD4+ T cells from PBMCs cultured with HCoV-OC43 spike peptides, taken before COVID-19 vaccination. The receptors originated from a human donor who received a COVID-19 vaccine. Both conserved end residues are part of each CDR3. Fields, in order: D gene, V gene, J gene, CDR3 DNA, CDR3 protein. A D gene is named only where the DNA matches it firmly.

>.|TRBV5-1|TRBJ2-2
TGCGCCAGCAGCACTGGACAGACCTACACCGGGGAGCTGTTTTTT
CASSTGQTYTGELFF
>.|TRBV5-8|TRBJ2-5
TGTGCCAGCCCCAACGCTCCGGCCATACTAGTCGAAGAGACCCAGTACTTC
CASPNAPAILVEETQYF
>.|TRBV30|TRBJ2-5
TGTGCCTGGAGTCCTCTTCCCGGGGAGACCCAGTACTTC
CAWSPLPGETQYF
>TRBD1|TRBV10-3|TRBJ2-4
TGTGCCATCAGTGGGATCCAGACAGGGAACCAAAACATTCAGTACTTC
CAISGIQTGNQNIQYF
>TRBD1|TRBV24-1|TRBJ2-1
TGTGCCACCAGTGACCCTGGACAGGGGCTAAATGAGCAGTTCTTC
CATSDPGQGLNEQFF
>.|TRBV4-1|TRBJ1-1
TGCGCCAGCAGCCAACCCCCAAGAGGGACTGAAGCTTTCTTT
CASSQPPRGTEAFF
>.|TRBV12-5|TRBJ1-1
TGTGCTAGTGGTTTGGGGGCAGGGGTATTCGCTGAAGCTTTCTTT
CASGLGAGVFAEAFF
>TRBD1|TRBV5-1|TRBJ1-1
TGCGCCAGCAGCCCCCAAGTCAGGGGGGGAAGGACTGAAGCTTTCTTT
CASSPQVRGGRTEAFF
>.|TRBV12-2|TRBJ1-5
TGTGCAAGTCGCTTAGCTCCGGGCCACCGACAGGTCCATAGCAATCAGCCCCAGCATTTT
CASRLAPGHRQVHSNQPQHF
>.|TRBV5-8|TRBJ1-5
TGTGCCGGGTCTAAGGGTTTCAATCAGCCCCAGCATTTT
CAGSKGFNQPQHF
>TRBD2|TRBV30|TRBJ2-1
TGTGCCTGGAGCGACTGGACTAGCGGGGGGTCCAACAATGAGCAGTTCTTC
CAWSDWTSGGSNNEQFF
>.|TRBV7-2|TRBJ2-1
TGTGCCAGCAGCCAGACTTACTACAATGAGCAGTTCTTC
CASSQTYYNEQFF
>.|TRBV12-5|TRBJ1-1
TGTGCTAGTGGCCAAGACGCGGCTGTGGCTGAAGCTTTCTTT
CASGQDAAVAEAFF
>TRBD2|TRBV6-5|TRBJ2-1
TGTGCCAGCAGTTACCGTCCAGCGGGGAAGTACAATGAGCAGTTCTTC
CASSYRPAGKYNEQFF